Shown below are 26 T cell receptor beta chains from a single sample sequenced in a study of control samples from healthy donors and cancer patients. Some clones are missing from TCRdb's copy, which holds only in-frame ones; the method was immunoSEQ multiplex PCR. The data show about 220,000 clones, around 94% seen once. Sequenced: blood. Receptor source: a man in his fifties in good health.

The rearrangement uses TRBV3-1 (or the pseudogene TRBV3-2) and TRBJ1-6; tentative D call: TRBD1 (5 bases). The V and J ends lost 4 bases and 10 bases respectively, with 23 bases between them. The CDR3 contains 17 residues. CDR1 is LGHDT, CDR2 YNNKEL, per germline (reference sequence). CDR3 in amino acids: CASSRNRGDPLGSPLHF. As DNA, the CDR3 is TGTGCCAGCAGCCGGAACCGTGGGGACCCCCTCGGGTCACCCCTCCACTTT.

The rearrangement uses TRBV2 and TRBJ2-5, with D perhaps TRBD2 (6 bases). Germline V gives CDR1 SNHLY, CDR2 FYNNEI. The CDR3 sequence is 13 residues long. V lost 3 bases and J 8 bases, leaving 13 bases between the germline ends. CDR3 in DNA: TGTGCCAGCAGTGAGTACGGGACTGAAACCCAGTACTTC. Protein: CASSEYGTETQYF.

CDR3 region: CSASFQGDEAFF. In DNA, the CDR3 is TGCAGTGCTAGTTTCCAGGGGGATGAAGCTTTCTTT. The gene calls are TRBV20-1 and TRBJ1-1; 7 bases are shared with TRBD1. Looked up from germline, CDR1 is DFQATT and CDR2 is SNEGSKA (reference sequence). V shed 3 bases, J shed 7 bases, and the junction held 5 bases outside the gene matches. The CDR3 length is 12 residues.

The genes are TRBV7-9 and TRBJ2-1, with a tentative D call TRBD2 (5 bases). Trimming removed 6 bases from V and 7 bases from J, with 7 bases in between. The CDR3 has 11 residues. The germline V gene has CDR1 SEHNR and CDR2 FQNEAQ (reference sequence). The CDR3: CASSGGNEQFF. In DNA form, the CDR3 reads TGTGCCAGCAGTGGAGGAAATGAGCAGTTCTTC.

The rearrangement joins TRBV11-3 to TRBJ2-7, with D possibly TRBD2 on 6 matching bases. This CDR3 is 14 amino acids long. V lost 3 bases, J lost 1 base, and 10 bases lay in between. Per germline, CDR1 SGHNT and CDR2 YENEEA. CDR3 sequence reads: CASSFAGLSYEQYV. The CDR3 DNA sequence: TGTGCCAGCAGCTTCGCGGGACTTTCCTACGAGCAGTACGTC.

CDR3 residues: CASSSGGIRETQYF. The DNA for the CDR3 is TGTGCCAGCTCTAGCGGGGGGATCCGGGAGACCCAGTACTTC. V usage is TRBV25-1 and J usage is TRBJ2-5; TRBD2 matches 11 bases. CDR3 length: 14 amino acids. V was clipped by 8 bases and J by 5 bases; unmatched bases: 7. Looked up from germline, CDR1 is MGHDK and CDR2 is SYGVNS.

The rearrangement uses TRBV7-9 and TRBJ1-4, with TRBD1 matching 9 bases. Germline CDR1 SEHNR, CDR2 FQNEAQ (reference sequence). The CDR3 is made up of 14 amino acids. V lost 3 bases to trimming and J lost 7 bases; unmatched junction nucleotides: 3. CDR3 sequence: CASSFGTGLEKLFF. DNA of the CDR3: TGTGCCAGCAGCTTCGGGACAGGGCTTGAAAAACTGTTTTTT.

This clone was observed once. The chain uses TRBV6-5 and TRBJ1-1; D is ambiguous. Germline assignment: CDR1 MNHEY and CDR2 SVGAGI. The CDR3 has 14 amino acids. Trimming left V 0 bases short and J 2 bases short, with 7 bases between. The CDR3 DNA follows: TGTGCCAGCAGTTACTCGAGGATAAACACTGAAGCTTTCTTT. This gives the protein CASSYSRINTEAFF.

V usage is TRBV11-1 and J usage is TRBJ1-1; D not certain. This CDR3 is 13 amino acids long. The germline gives CDR1 SGHAT, CDR2 FQDESV (reference sequence). Trimming shortened V by 3 bases and J by 2 bases, and 7 bases separated the two germline ends. CDR3 bases: TGTGCCAGCAGCTTTAGCGGAAACACTGAAGCTTTCTTT. Translated, it gives CASSFSGNTEAFF.

V and J are TRBV19 and TRBJ1-5, with 10 bases that match TRBD1. This CDR3 has 16 residues. V dropped 6 bases and J dropped 5; count of bases not matched to a gene: 10. Germline CDR1 LNHDA, CDR2 SQIVND (reference sequence). DNA of the CDR3: TGTGCCAGTAGCAGTCCGGGACAGGGGTCGCATCAGCCCCAGCATTTT. Its protein product is CASSSPGQGSHQPQHF.

The CDR3 spells CASSFRDPGELFF. CDR3 in DNA: TGTGCCAGCAGTTTTAGAGACCCCGGGGAGCTGTTTTTT. The V gene is TRBV28, the J gene TRBJ2-2; D is uncertain. The germline CDR1 and CDR2 sequences are MDHEN and SYDVKM. The CDR3 runs to 13 residues. The ends were cut back, 3 bases at V and 6 bases at J, with 8 bases in the middle.

The rearrangement links TRBV9 to TRBJ1-1; perhaps TRBD1 as D (5 bases). V was clipped by 2 bases and J by 5 bases, with 16 bases between them. The CDR3 is 15 amino acids. Germline CDR1 reads SGDLS; CDR2 reads YYNGEE. This CDR3 reads CASSVDSGLGTEAFF. CDR3 bases: TGTGCCAGCAGCGTCGACTCAGGGTTGGGGACTGAAGCTTTCTTT.

The chain uses TRBV7-3 and TRBJ1-1; 7 bases align to TRBD1. This CDR3 spans 15 amino acids. Losses at the gene ends were 1 base for V and 3 bases for J; bases not matched to a gene: 5. From germline, CDR1 is SGHTA and CDR2 FQGTGA. The CDR3 here is CASSLMPGGDTEAFF. Here the CDR3 DNA reads TGTGCCAGCAGCTTAATGCCAGGGGGGGACACTGAAGCTTTCTTT.

This clone was counted a few times. The J gene is TRBJ2-5, the V gene TRBV2, with D uncertain. V was cut by 7 bases and J by 3 bases, with 6 bases left in between. The CDR3 is 11 amino acids. The germline gives CDR1 SNHLY, CDR2 FYNNEI. Written as DNA, the CDR3 is TGTGCCAGCACCAAGGAAGAGACCCAGTACTTC. It is translated as CASTKEETQYF.

This chain joins TRBV30 and TRBJ1-1; a possible D gene is TRBD1 (6 bases). The CDR3 has 13 amino acids. The germline V and J ends were trimmed by 0 bases and 5 bases, with 10 bases remaining between them. CDR1 and CDR2 (germline): GTSNPN, SVGIG (reference sequence). This chain's CDR3 is CAWSVGGRTEAFF. DNA of the CDR3: TGTGCCTGGAGTGTAGGGGGGAGGACTGAAGCTTTCTTT.

V usage is TRBV14 and J usage is TRBJ2-6; no clear D gene. Looked up from germline, CDR1 is SGHDN and CDR2 is FVKESK. V gave up 5 bases and J gave up 3 bases, with 8 bases separating them. The CDR3 is 14 residues long. The CDR3 DNA is TGTGCCAGCAGCATTGTCAGTGGGGCCAACGTCCTGACTTTC. Translated, it gives CASSIVSGANVLTF.

V usage is TRBV6-1 and J usage is TRBJ2-3; D is tentatively TRBD1 or TRBD2 (5 bases each). This CDR3 is built from 19 residues. Germline V gene sequence: CDR1 MNHNS, CDR2 SASEGT. Trimming left V 4 bases short and J 0 bases short, with 23 bases between. In DNA form, the CDR3 reads TGTGCCAGCAGTGTTCGAGGGTGGGGGACCAAGCTAAGCACAGATACGCAGTATTTT. It encodes CASSVRGWGTKLSTDTQYF.

V is TRBV29-1 and J is TRBJ2-5; 9 bases fit TRBD1. This CDR3 contains 12 residues. Unmatched junction bases numbered 5, after V lost 7 bases and J lost 5 bases. Germline V gene sequence: CDR1 SQVTM, CDR2 ANQGSEA. The CDR3 loop is CSESQGAETQYF. CDR3 bases: TGCAGCGAATCACAGGGGGCGGAGACCCAGTACTTC.

The genes are TRBV4-1 and TRBJ2-1, with D perhaps matching TRBD1 or TRBD2 (7 bases each). The germline CDR1 and CDR2 sequences are MGHRA and YSYEKL. The CDR3 runs to 16 residues. V was clipped by 8 bases and J by 2 bases, with 19 bases between them. CDR3 sequence reads: CASQGGPLVPYNEQFF. The CDR3 DNA reads as TGCGCCAGCCAGGGGGGGCCACTAGTCCCCTACAATGAGCAGTTCTTC.

This clone has just one count. V and J are TRBV30 and TRBJ1-2; a weak D match, TRBD1 (5 bases). V lost 8 bases and J 5 bases, leaving 12 bases between the germline ends. The V gene's germline CDR1 is GTSNPN and CDR2 SVGIG (reference sequence). The CDR3 runs 11 residues. CDR3 amino acids: CARGGLYGYTF. The CDR3 DNA reads TGTGCCCGGGGGGGTCTGTATGGCTACACCTTC.

The gene calls are TRBV5-8 and TRBJ2-2; D unclear. This CDR3 contains 15 residues. CDR1 and CDR2 from the germline V gene are SGHTS and YDEGEE. V was trimmed by 3 bases and J by 3 bases, leaving 12 bases between them. As DNA, the CDR3 is TGTGCCAGCAGCTCCTTTGTAGGGCACACCGGGGAGCTGTTTTTT. Its translation: CASSSFVGHTGELFF.

The chain links TRBV3-1 (or the pseudogene TRBV3-2) to TRBJ2-7; either TRBD1 or TRBD2 may fit D (6 bases each). Germline CDR1 is LGHDT and CDR2 is YNNKEL (reference sequence). V dropped 4 bases and J dropped 4 bases, with 20 bases sitting between them. The CDR3 totals 16 residues. The CDR3 loop reads CASSPQRGARDYEQYF. The CDR3 DNA is TGTGCCAGCAGCCCCCAGAGGGGGGCGAGGGATTACGAGCAGTACTTC.

With respect to this clone: Distinct nucleotide sequences in the sample also encode this CDR3. This sequence joins TRBV5-1 and TRBJ1-3; D is undetermined. This CDR3 region has 14 residues. Trimming removed 2 bases at V and 0 bases at J, with 6 bases between. Germline CDR1 SGHRS, CDR2 YFSETQ. The CDR3 protein is CASSLDHSGNTIYF. The CDR3 bases are TGCGCCAGCAGCTTAGATCACTCTGGAAACACCATATATTTT.

The gene calls are TRBV15 and TRBJ2-2; 8 bases are shared with TRBD1. In germline, CDR1 is LNHNV, CDR2 YYDKDF (reference sequence). Trimming cost V 8 bases and J 3 bases; bases outside gene matches: 8. This CDR3 region has 15 residues. The CDR3 DNA reads as TGTGCCACCTCTTCGGGACAGGACTACACCGGGGAGCTGTTTTTT. Translated, it gives CATSSGQDYTGELFF.

The CDR3 DNA follows: TGTGCCAGCTCCCTACAAGGGAGCTCCTATAATTCACCCCTCCACTTT. Translated, it gives CASSLQGSSYNSPLHF. The chain links TRBV2 to TRBJ1-6; no reliable D call. The germline gives CDR1 SNHLY, CDR2 FYNNEI. The CDR3 is 16 residues long. The ends were cut back, 8 bases at V and 0 bases at J, with 14 bases in the middle.

The sample holds one count of this clone. J is TRBJ2-3 and V is TRBV7-2; 9 bases line up with TRBD1. This CDR3 has 16 amino acids. J gave up 3 bases and V 3 bases, and 7 bases lay outside the gene matches. CDR1 SGHTA and CDR2 FQGNSA come from the germline V gene. CDR3 sequence: CASSFPRDRATDTQYF. DNA of the CDR3: TGTGCCAGCAGCTTCCCCCGGGACAGGGCGACAGATACGCAGTATTTT.